This T cell receptor (beta chain) was found in a study of CXCR3-negative and CXCR3-positive naive CD8 T cells. Whole-study findings and limits: Similar TRBV-TRBJ usage characterized naive CXCR3-negative and CXCR3-positive cells; memory cells differed. CXCR3-positive naive cells carried more hydrophobic TRB CDR3s than CXCR3-negative naive cells did. Both naive subsets had comparably high diversity; memory CD8+ cells much lower.

Details on this clonotype: Its antigen is as yet unknown.

Sorts performed in triplicate captured 300,000 or so cells each from every CD8+ T cell subset. The germline V gene encodes CDR1 MNHNY and CDR2 SVGAGI (reference sequence). The CDR3 loop spans 13 amino acids. 5' RACE that incorporated UMI labels was used to prepare the TRB cDNA libraries. Reanalyzing the 5' RACE reads, TCRdb keeps one entry per CDR3 protein, without DNA. The table for this sample gives 92,000 or so distinct CDR3 sequences. This clonotype originated in a human donor in good health. Some clones in this sample may be carry-over from other donors' samples. The chain links TRBV6-6 to TRBJ1-5; TCRdb indicates TRBD1, and absent DNA this call remains unverified. Sequencing input: naive CXCR3- CD8+ T cells from blood. Subset denoted: CD45RO-CCR7+CD27+CD95- naive CD8+ T cells lacking CXCR3 (TNR3-). CDR3: CASSRTGYQPQHF.